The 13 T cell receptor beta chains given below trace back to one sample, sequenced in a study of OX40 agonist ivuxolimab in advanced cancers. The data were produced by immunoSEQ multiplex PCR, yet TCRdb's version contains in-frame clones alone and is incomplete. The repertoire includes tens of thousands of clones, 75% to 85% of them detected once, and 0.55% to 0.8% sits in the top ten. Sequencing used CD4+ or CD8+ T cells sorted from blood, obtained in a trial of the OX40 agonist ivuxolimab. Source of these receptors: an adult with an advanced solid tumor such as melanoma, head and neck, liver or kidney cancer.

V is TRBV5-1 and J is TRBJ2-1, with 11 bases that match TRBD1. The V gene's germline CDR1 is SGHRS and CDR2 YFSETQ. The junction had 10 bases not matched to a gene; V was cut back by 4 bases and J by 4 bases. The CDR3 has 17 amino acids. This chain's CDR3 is CASSRRSGTGGYNEQFF. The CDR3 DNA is TGCGCCAGCAGCCGGAGATCCGGGACAGGGGGTTACAATGAGCAGTTCTTC.

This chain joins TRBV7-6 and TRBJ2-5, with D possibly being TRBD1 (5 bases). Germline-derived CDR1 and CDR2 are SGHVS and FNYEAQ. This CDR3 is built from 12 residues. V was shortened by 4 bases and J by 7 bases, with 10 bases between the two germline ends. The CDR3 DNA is TGTGCCAGCAGCTCGGACCAGGGGACCCAGTACTTC. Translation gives CASSSDQGTQYF.

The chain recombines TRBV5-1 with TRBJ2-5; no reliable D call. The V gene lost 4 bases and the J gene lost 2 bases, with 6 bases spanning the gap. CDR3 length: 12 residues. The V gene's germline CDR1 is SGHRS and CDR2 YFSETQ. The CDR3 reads CASSQPQETQYF. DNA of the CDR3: TGCGCCAGCAGCCAGCCACAAGAGACCCAGTACTTC.

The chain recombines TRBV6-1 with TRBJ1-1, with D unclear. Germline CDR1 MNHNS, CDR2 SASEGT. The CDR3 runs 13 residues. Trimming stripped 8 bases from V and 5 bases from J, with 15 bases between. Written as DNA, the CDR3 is TGTGCCAGCCTCCTCGAAGGCTTGACTGAAGCTTTCTTT. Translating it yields CASLLEGLTEAFF.

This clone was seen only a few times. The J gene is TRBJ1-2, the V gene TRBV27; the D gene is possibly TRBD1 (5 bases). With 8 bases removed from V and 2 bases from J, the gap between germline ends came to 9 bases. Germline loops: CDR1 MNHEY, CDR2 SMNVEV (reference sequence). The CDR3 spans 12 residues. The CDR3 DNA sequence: TGTGCCAGCCGGGACCCCAACTATGGCTACACCTTC. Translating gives CASRDPNYGYTF.

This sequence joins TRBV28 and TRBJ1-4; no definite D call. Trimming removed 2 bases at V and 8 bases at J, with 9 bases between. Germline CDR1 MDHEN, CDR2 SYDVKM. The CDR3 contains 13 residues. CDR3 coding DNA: TGTGCCAGCAGTTTAAGGGTAGTCGAAAAACTGTTTTTT. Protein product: CASSLRVVEKLFF.

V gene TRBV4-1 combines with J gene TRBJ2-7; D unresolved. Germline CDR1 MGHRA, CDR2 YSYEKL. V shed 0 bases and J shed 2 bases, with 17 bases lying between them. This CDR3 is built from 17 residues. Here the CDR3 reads CASSQDLESATTYEQYF. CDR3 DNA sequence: TGCGCCAGCAGCCAAGACCTTGAATCGGCAACAACCTACGAGCAGTACTTC.

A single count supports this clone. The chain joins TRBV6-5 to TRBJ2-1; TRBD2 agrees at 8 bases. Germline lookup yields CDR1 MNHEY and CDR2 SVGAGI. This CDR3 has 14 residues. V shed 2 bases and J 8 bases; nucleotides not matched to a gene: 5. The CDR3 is CASSYGLAQYEQFF. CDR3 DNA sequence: TGTGCCAGCAGTTACGGACTAGCCCAATATGAGCAGTTCTTC.

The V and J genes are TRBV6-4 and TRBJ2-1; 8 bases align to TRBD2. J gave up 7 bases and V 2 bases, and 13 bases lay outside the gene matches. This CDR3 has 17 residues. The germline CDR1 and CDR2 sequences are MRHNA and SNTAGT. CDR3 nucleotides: TGTGCCAGCAGTGACGGGTCGACCAAGCGGGGGAGGAATGAGCAGTTCTTC. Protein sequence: CASSDGSTKRGRNEQFF.

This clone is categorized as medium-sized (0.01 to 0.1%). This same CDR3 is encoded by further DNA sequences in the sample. The CDR3 DNA reads as TGTGCCAGCGGGGGAAACATTCAGTACTTC. It codes for CASGGNIQYF. The J gene is TRBJ2-4, the V gene TRBV2; D could derive from TRBD1 or TRBD2 (5 bases each). The CDR3 is made up of 10 amino acids. V shed 8 bases and J shed 6 bases, with 5 bases lying between them. CDR1 is SNHLY and CDR2 is FYNNEI in the germline V gene.

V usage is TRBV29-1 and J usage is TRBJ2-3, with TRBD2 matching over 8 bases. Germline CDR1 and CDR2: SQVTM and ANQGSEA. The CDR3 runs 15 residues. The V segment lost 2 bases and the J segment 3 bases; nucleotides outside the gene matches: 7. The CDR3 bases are TGCAGCGTTGAAAGGGTAGCGGGAAGGACAGATACGCAGTATTTT. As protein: CSVERVAGRTDTQYF.

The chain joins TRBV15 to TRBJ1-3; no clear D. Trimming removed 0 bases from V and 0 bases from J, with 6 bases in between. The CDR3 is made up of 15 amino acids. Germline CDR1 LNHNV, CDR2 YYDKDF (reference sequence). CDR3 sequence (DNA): TGTGCCACCAGCAGAGATTACCGCTCTGGAAACACCATATATTTT. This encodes CATSRDYRSGNTIYF.

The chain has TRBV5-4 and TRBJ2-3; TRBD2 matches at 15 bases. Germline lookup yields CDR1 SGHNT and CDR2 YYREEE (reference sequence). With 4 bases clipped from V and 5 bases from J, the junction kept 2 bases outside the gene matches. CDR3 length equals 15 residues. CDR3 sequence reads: CASSGLAGGQDTQYF. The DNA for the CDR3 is TGTGCCAGCAGCGGACTAGCGGGGGGGCAAGATACGCAGTATTTT.